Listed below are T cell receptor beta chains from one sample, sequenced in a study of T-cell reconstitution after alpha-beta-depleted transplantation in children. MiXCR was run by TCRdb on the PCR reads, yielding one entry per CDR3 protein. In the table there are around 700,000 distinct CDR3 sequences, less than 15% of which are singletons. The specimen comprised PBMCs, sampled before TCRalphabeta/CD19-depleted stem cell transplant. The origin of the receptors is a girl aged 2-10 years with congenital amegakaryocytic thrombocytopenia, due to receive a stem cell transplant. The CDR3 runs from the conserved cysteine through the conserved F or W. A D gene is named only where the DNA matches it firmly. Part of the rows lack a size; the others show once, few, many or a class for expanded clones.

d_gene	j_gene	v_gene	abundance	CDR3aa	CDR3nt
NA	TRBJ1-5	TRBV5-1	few	CASSLAGNRNQPQHF	TGCGCCAGCAGCTTAGCAGGGAATCGCAATCAGCCCCAGCATTTT
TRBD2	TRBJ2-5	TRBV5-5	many	CASSLSVRDYHQETQYF	TGTGCCAGCAGCTTGTCCGTCCGGGACTATCACCAAGAGACCCAGTACTTC
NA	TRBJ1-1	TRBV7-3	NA	CATAEGPNTEAFF	TGTGCCACAGCGGAGGGACCGAACACTGAAGCTTTCTTT
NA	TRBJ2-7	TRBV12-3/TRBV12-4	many	CASSLERASSYEQYF	TGTGCCAGCAGTTTAGAGCGGGCCAGCTCCTACGAGCAGTACTTC
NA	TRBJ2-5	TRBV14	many	CASSQVRISGLETQYF	TGTGCCAGCAGCCAAGTTCGGATATCAGGGTTAGAGACCCAGTACTTC
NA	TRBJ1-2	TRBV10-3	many	CAITPDTPRDGYTF	TGTGCCATCACGCCGGATACCCCTCGCGATGGCTACACCTTC
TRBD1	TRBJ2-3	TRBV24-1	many	CATSDWTGSSTDTQYF	TGTGCCACCAGTGATTGGACAGGGTCTAGCACAGATACGCAGTATTTT
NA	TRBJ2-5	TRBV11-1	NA	CASSSNPQTQYF	TGTGCCAGCAGCTCGAATCCACAGACCCAGTACTTC
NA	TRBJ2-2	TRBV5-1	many	CASSWDTGELFF	TGCGCCAGCAGCTGGGACACCGGGGAGCTGTTTTTT
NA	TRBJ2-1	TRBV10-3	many	CAITGGYEQFF	TGTGCCATCACCGGAGGCTATGAGCAGTTCTTC
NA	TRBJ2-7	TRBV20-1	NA	CSASGVASCYEQYF	TGCAGTGCTAGTGGGGTGGCCTCCTGCTACGAGCAGTACTTC
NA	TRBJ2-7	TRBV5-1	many	CASSLVGPNYEQYF	TGCGCCAGCAGCTTGGTAGGCCCAAACTACGAGCAGTACTTC
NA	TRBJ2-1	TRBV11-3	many	CASSHGDNEQFF	TGTGCCAGCAGCCACGGGGACAATGAGCAGTTCTTC
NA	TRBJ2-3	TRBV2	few	CASSDMVGSTDTQYF	TGTGCCAGCAGTGATATGGTTGGTAGCACAGATACGCAGTATTTT
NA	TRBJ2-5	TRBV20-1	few	CSASHTPGETQYF	TGCAGTGCTAGCCACACCCCCGGAGAGACCCAGTACTTC
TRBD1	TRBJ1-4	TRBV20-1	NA	CSAIRDSYLNEKLFF	TGCAGTGCTATCCGGGACAGCTACTTAAATGAAAAACTGTTTTTT
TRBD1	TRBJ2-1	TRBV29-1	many	CSVGRTGNSNEQFF	TGCAGCGTTGGAAGGACAGGGAACAGCAATGAGCAGTTCTTC
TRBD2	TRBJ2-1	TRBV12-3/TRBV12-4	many	CASSLLSWRTSYGRNNEQFF	TGTGCCAGCAGTTTATTGTCCTGGAGGACTAGCTATGGCCGAAACAATGAGCAGTTCTTC
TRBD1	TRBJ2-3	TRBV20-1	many	CSATDRGGADTQYF	TGCAGTGCCACAGACAGGGGTGGGGCAGATACGCAGTATTTT
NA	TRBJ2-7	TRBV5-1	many	CASSPGDRSSEQYF	TGCGCCAGCAGCCCGGGGGACCGAAGCTCCGAGCAGTACTTC
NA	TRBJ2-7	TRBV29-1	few	CSVSGERVWGEQYF	TGCAGCGTTTCAGGGGAAAGGGTATGGGGCGAGCAGTACTTC
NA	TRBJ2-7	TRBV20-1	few	CSARSVQDGDEQYF	TGCAGTGCTAGAAGTGTTCAGGATGGAGACGAGCAGTACTTC
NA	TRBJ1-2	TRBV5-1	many	CASSLYETDQNYGYTF	TGCGCCAGCAGCCTCTATGAAACGGATCAGAACTATGGCTACACCTTC
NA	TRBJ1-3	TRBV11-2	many	CASSPYLLVGNTIYF	TGTGCCAGCAGCCCATACCTCCTCGTCGGAAACACCATATATTTT
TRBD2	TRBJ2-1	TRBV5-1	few	CASSLGLAPSNEQFF	TGCGCCAGCAGCTTGGGACTAGCCCCCTCCAATGAGCAGTTCTTC
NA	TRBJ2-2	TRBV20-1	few	CSARDPSRGPGELFF	TGCAGTGCTAGAGATCCCTCTCGGGGGCCCGGGGAGCTGTTTTTT
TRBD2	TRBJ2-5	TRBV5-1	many	CASSLGTSEETQYF	TGCGCCAGCAGCTTGGGGACTAGCGAAGAGACCCAGTACTTC
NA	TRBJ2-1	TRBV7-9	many	CASSPQDEQFF	TGTGCCAGCAGCCCCCAGGATGAGCAGTTCTTC
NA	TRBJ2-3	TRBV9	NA	CASSVFSTDTQYF	TGTGCCAGCAGCGTCTTTAGCACAGATACGCAGTATTTT
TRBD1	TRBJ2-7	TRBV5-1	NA	CASSPRQGNTNEQYF	TGCGCCAGCAGCCCCCGACAGGGAAATACCAACGAGCAGTACTTC
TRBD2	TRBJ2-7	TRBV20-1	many	CSAIAISGEGLEQYF	TGCAGTGCTATCGCAATCTCGGGGGAGGGCCTCGAGCAGTACTTC
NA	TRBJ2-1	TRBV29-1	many	CSVEEIVGGRGYNEQFF	TGCAGCGTTGAAGAGATCGTGGGCGGGCGGGGTTACAATGAGCAGTTCTTC
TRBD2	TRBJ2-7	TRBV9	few	CASSVESGLAASYEQYF	TGTGCCAGCAGCGTAGAAAGCGGGCTAGCGGCCTCCTACGAGCAGTACTTC
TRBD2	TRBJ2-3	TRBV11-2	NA	CASGFIFRAGARPGTQYF	TGTGCCAGCGGCTTTATATTTCGGGCGGGAGCCCGTCCGGGTACGCAGTATTTT
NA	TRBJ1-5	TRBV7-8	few	CASSLAVAGWQPQHF	TGTGCCAGCAGCTTAGCGGTGGCAGGGTGGCAGCCCCAGCATTTT
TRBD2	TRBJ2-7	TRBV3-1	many	CASSGDYLYEQYF	TGTGCCAGCAGTGGGGACTACCTATACGAGCAGTACTTC
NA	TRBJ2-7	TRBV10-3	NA	CAISSEGTYEQYF	TGTGCCATCAGTTCTGAGGGTACCTACGAGCAGTACTTC
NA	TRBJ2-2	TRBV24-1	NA	CATSEGTGELFF	TGTGCCACCAGTGAGGGCACCGGGGAGCTGTTTTTT
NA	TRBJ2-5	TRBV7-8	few	CASSPRFREETQYF	TGTGCCAGCAGCCCCCGCTTCCGCGAAGAGACCCAGTACTTC
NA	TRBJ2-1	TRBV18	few	CASSPPSPYNEQFF	TGTGCCAGCTCACCTCCTAGCCCATACAATGAGCAGTTCTTC
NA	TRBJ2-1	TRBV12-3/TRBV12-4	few	CASHWGKHNEQFF	TGTGCCAGTCATTGGGGGAAACACAATGAGCAGTTCTTC
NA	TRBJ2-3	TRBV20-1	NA	CSARPPGRNFRDTQYF	TGCAGTGCTCGACCCCCGGGACGCAACTTCCGGGATACGCAGTATTTT
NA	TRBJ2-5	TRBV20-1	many	CSAPKLQETQYF	TGCAGTGCGCCGAAGTTGCAAGAGACCCAGTACTTC
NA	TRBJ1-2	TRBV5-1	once	CASSSQAANYGYTF	TGCGCCAGCAGCTCTCAGGCAGCTAACTATGGCTACACCTTC
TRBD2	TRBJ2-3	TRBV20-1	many	CRAGLAGTDTQYF	TGCAGAGCGGGACTAGCGGGAACAGATACGCAGTATTTT
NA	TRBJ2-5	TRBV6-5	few	CASSYVSGFDQETQYF	TGTGCCAGCAGTTACGTAAGCGGGTTCGACCAAGAGACCCAGTACTTC
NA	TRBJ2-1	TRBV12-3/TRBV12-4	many	CASSSTILQFF	TGTGCCAGCAGTTCTACGATCCTACAGTTCTTC
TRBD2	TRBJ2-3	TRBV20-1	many	CSAGPGGAQYF	TGCAGTGCGGGACCGGGAGGGGCGCAGTATTTT
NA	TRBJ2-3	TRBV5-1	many	CASSVNPGTDTQYF	TGCGCCAGCAGCGTTAACCCTGGCACAGATACGCAGTATTTT
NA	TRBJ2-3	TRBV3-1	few	CASSRAPSTDTQYF	TGTGCCAGCAGCCGCGCTCCCAGCACAGATACGCAGTATTTT
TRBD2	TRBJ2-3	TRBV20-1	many	CSARGVGVAGNPDTQYF	TGCAGTGCTAGGGGAGTCGGAGTAGCGGGAAATCCAGATACGCAGTATTTT
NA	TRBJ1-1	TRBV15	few	CATSVGWEEGTEAFF	TGTGCCACCTCGGTAGGGTGGGAGGAAGGGACTGAAGCTTTCTTT
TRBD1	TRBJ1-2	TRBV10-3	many	CAISGTGVYGYTF	TGTGCCATCAGTGGGACAGGGGTCTATGGCTACACCTTC
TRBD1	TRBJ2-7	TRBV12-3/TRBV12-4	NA	CACRDRDSEQYF	TGTGCCTGTCGGGACAGGGATTCCGAGCAGTACTTC